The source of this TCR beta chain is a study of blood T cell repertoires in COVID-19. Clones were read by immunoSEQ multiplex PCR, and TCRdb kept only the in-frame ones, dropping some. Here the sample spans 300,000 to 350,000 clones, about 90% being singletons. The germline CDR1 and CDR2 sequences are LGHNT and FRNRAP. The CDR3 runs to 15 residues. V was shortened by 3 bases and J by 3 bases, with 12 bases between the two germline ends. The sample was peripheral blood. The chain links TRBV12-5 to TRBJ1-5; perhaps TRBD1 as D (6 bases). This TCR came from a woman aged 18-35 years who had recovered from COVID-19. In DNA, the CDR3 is TGTGCTAGTGGTTTAGAGGGACACAACAATCAGCCCCAGCATTTT. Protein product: CASGLEGHNNQPQHF.